This T cell receptor beta chain comes out of a study of molecular identifiers for immune sequencing clone quantification. About the research overall: RNA from approximately 20,000 or 98,000 naive CD8 cells was split five ways in replicates, with four sequenced. The study's findings and limits: More than 850,000 naive cells reportedly did not prevent detection of spiked Jurkat TCR RNA from one cell. In naive cells, clones above 20 RNA copies held under 1% of molecules, whereas in effector cells they held over 97%. Highly expanded clone sizes could end up underestimated if a barcode were shared by identical TCR molecules.

TCRdb fed the PCR reads into MiXCR, producing one record per CDR3 protein. The sample has approximately 500,000 distinct CDR3 sequences, about 21% seen once. The CDR3 extends over 17 amino acids. Deletions cut 1 base from V and 0 bases from J, with 10 bases between. Germline lookup yields CDR1 MGHRA and CDR2 YSYEKL. This clonotype was observed a handful of times. Its antigen is not identified. This receptor was taken from a human donor in good health. Some libraries in this study had Jurkat cell RNA spiked in. The sequenced sample was naive CD8+ T cells from blood, with Jurkat cell RNA spiked in. Subset meaning: FACS-sorted CD8+CD4-CCR7+CD45RA+ naive T cells. The chain combines TRBV4-1 with TRBJ1-6; the D is unclear. This CDR3 reads CASSQGSRSSYNSPLHF. In nucleotides, the CDR3 is TGCGCCAGCAGCCAAGGTTCCCGGAGCTCCTATAATTCACCCCTCCACTTT.